The clone carrying this T cell receptor (beta chain) occurred many times. The germline V gene encodes CDR1 MDHEN and CDR2 SYDVKM. Trimming took off 3 bases at V and 4 bases at J, with 6 bases between the two ends. The CDR3 has 12 amino acids. TRAV- and TRBV-specific primers were used for first-strand cDNA, which covered alpha and beta chains. Over around 19 PCR cycles, TCRs were amplified from a constant-region primer and V-primer adapter. From the reads, TCRdb called clonotypes with MiXCR, one entry per CDR3 protein. This table has around 84,000 distinct CDR3 sequences, about a sixth appearing once. This sample was taken from a study of low-dose radiotherapy and immunotherapy resistance in tumors. Study-wide context: For Cohort 1, fractions of 0.5 Gy were given every 2 weeks, reaching 6.5 Gy overall. The drug cyclophosphamide was given into a vein at 200 mg/m2 every two weeks, one day before radiation and immunotherapy.

Noted time point: after trial treatment. The treatment was: LDRT plus nivolumab, ipilimumab, low-dose cyclophosphamide and aspirin (RACIN trial). Every donor's regimen consisted of nivolumab, ipilimumab, aspirin, low-dose cyclophosphamide and low-dose radiotherapy. The V and J genes are TRBV28 and TRBJ1-1; unclear D gene. The specimen comprised PBMCs, sampled after low-dose radiotherapy plus immunotherapy. This TCR derives from a male donor with prostate cancer. This chain's CDR3 is CASSFSVTEAFF. In nucleotides, the CDR3 is TGTGCCAGCAGTTTTTCGGTCACTGAAGCTTTCTTT.